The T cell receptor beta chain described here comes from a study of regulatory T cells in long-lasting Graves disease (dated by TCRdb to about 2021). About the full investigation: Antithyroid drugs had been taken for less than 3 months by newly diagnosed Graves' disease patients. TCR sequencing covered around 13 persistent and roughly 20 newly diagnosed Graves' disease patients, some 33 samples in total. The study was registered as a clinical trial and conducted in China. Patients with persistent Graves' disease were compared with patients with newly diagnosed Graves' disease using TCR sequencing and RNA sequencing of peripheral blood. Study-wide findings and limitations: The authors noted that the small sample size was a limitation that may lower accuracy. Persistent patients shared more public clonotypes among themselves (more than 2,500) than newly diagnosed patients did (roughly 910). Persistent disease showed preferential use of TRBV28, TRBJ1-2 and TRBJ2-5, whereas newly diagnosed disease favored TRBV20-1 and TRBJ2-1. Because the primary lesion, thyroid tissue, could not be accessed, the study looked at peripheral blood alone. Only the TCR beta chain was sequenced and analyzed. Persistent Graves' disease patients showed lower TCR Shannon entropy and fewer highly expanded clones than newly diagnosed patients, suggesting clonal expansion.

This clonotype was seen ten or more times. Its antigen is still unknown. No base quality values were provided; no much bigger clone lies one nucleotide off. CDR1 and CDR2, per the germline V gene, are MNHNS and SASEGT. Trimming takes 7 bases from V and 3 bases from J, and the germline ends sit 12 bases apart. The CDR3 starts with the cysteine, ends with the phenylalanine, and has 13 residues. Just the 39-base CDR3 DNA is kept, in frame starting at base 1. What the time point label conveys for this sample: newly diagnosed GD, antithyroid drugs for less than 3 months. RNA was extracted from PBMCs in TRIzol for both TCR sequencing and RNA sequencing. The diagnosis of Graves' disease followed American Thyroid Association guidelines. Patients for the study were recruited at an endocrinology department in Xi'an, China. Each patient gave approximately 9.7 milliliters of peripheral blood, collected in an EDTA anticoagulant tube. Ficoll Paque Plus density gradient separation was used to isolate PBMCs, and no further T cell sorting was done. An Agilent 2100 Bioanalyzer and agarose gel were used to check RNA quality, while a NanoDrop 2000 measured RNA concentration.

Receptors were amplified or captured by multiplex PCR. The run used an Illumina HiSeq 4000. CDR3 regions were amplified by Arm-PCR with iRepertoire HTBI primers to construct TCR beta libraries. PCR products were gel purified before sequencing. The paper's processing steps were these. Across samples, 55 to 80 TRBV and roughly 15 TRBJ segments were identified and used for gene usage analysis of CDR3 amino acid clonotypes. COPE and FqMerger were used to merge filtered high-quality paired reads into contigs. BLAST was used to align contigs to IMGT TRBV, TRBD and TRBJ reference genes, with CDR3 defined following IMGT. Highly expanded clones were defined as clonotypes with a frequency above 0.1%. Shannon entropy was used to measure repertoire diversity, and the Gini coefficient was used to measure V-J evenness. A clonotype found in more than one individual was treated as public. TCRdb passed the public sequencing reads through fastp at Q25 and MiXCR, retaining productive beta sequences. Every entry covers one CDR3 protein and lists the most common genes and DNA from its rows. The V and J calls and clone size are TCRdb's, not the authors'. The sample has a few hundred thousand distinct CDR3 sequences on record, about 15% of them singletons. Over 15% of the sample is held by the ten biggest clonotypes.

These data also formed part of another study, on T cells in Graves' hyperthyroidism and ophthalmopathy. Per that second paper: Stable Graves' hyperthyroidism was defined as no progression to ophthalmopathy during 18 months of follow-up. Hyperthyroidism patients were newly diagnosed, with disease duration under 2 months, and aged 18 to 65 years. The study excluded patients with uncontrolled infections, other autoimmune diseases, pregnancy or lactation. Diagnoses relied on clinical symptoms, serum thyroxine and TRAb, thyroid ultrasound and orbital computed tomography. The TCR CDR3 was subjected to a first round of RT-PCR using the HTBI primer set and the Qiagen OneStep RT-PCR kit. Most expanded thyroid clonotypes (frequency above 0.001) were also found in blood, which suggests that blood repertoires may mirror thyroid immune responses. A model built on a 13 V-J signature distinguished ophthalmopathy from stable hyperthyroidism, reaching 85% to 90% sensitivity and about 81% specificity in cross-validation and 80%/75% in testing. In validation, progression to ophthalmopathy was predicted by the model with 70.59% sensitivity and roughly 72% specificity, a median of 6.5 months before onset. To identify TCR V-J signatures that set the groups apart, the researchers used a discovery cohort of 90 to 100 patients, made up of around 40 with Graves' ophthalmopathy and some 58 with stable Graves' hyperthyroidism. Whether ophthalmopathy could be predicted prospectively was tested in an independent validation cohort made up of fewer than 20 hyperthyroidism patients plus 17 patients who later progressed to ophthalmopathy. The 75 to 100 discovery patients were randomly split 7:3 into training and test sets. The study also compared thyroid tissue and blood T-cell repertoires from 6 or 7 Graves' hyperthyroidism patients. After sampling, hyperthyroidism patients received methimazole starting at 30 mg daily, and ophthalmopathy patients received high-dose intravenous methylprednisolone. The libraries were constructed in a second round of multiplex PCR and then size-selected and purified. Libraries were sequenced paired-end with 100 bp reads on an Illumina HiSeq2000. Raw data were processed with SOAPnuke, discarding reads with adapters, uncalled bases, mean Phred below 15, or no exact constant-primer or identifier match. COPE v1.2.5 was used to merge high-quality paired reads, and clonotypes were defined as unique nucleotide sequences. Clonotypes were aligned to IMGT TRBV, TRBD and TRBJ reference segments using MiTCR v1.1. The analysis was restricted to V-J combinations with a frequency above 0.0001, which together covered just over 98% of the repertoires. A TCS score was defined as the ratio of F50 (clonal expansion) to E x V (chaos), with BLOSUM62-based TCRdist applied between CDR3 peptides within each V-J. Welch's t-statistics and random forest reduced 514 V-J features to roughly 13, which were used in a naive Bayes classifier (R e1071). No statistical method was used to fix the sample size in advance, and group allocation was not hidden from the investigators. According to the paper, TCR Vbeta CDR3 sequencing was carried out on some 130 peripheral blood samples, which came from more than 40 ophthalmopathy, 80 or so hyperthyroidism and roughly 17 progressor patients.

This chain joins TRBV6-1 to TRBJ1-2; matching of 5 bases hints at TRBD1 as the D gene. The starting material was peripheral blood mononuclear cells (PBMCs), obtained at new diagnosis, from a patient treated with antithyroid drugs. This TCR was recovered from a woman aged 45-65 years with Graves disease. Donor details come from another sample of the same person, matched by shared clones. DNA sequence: TGTGCCAGCACACCCAGGGAGGACTATGGCTACACCTTC. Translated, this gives CASTPREDYGYTF.